The source of this T cell receptor (beta chain) is a study of monozygotic twins with inflammatory bowel disease. Study results and caveats: Discrimination among different T cell subtypes was not achievable.

In the case of this clonotype: The antigen remains unidentified.

The CDR3 length is 15 residues. CDR1 ENHRY and CDR2 SYGVKD come from the germline V gene. TCRdb reprocessed the 5' RACE reads and stores each CDR3 protein as one record, lacking DNA. The table counts about 200,000 distinct CDR3 sequences; less than 9% lies in the top ten. Per donor there was one draw, yielding a blood sample of around 2.3 ml. Total RNA from whole blood was isolated with no T cell sorting. The sequence derives from a human donor with ulcerative colitis or Crohn's disease, or a healthy co-twin of an affected twin (not recorded which). Material for sequencing was blood. This chain links TRBV10-3 with TRBJ2-3. The CDR3 protein is CAISVAADRGDTQYF.